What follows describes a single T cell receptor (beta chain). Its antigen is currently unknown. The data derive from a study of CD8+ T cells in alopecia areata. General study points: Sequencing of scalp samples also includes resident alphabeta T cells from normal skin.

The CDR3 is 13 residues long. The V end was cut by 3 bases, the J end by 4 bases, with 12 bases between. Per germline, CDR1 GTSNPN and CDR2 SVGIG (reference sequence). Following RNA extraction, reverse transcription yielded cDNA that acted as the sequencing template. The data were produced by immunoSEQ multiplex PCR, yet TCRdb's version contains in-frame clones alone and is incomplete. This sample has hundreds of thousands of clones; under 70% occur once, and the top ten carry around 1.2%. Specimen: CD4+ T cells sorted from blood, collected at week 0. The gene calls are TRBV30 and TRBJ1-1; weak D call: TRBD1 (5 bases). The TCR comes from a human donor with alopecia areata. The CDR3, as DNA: TGTGCCTGGAGCATGGGGACTAGCACTGAAGCTTTCTTT. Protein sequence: CAWSMGTSTEAFF.